This TCR beta chain was captured by sequencing in a study of blood T cell repertoires in COVID-19. For the study at large: Specimens from acute and convalescent COVID-19 originated in the United States, Italy and Spain. In each case, the material was cDNA or gDNA derived from T cells, B-cell-depleted T cells, or PBMCs.

CDR1 is SGHRS and CDR2 is YFSETQ in the germline V gene. The CDR3 extends over 13 amino acids. Trimming took 5 bases from V and 4 from J, leaving 10 bases between them. Repertoires were generated with immunoSEQ multiplex PCR, while TCRdb's copy carries only in-frame clones and drops some. Of roughly 250,000 clones listed, around 91% are singletons. This sequence originates from a woman aged 18-35 years who had recovered from COVID-19. The gene calls are TRBV5-1 and TRBJ1-5; D is ambiguous. The source material was PBMCs or T cells enriched from blood (not recorded which). CDR3 region: CASRTSPNQPQHF. In DNA, the CDR3 is TGCGCCAGCAGGACTAGCCCGAATCAGCCCCAGCATTTT.